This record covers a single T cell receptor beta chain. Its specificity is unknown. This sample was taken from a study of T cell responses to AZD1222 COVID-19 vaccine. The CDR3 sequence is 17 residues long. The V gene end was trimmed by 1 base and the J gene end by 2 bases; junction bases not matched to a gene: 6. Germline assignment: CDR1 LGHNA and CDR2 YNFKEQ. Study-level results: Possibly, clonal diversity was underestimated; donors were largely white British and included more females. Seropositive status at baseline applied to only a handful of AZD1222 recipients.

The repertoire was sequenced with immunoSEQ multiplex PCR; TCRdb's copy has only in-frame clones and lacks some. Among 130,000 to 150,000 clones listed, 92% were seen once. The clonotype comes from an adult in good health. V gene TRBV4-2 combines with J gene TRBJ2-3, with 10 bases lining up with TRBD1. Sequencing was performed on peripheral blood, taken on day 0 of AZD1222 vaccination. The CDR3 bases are TGTGCCAGCAGCCAAGCAAGGGACAGGGGCCACACAGATACGCAGTATTTT. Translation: CASSQARDRGHTDTQYF.